The 16 T cell receptor beta chains given below trace back to one sample, sequenced in a study of regulatory T cells in long-lasting Graves disease. Time point defined: persistent/refractory GD, antithyroid drugs over 5 years with positive TRAb. Researchers made the TCR library from RNA that was extracted from PBMCs. The TCR beta library used iRepertoire HTBI primers with Arm-PCR amplification of CDR3. TCRdb re-analysed the multiplex PCR reads in MiXCR, keeping a single row per CDR3 protein. This sample has 700,000 or so distinct CDR3 sequences, with around 30% found just once. Material: peripheral blood mononuclear cells (PBMCs), obtained when the disease was refractory, from a patient treated with antithyroid drugs. These receptors were collected from a female donor with Graves disease.

In its sample, this clonotype was seen a few times. This chain uses TRBV28 with TRBJ2-5; D may be TRBD2 (7 bases). The germline gives CDR1 MDHEN, CDR2 SYDVKM. The V and J ends lost 6 bases and 4 bases respectively, with 21 bases between them. The CDR3 is made up of 16 amino acids. CDR3 loop: CASSRQTGRVAETQYF. CDR3 nucleotides: TGTGCCAGCAGCCGGCAAACAGGGAGGGTTGCAGAGACCCAGTACTTC. Combining the CDR3 with reference TRBV28 and TRBJ2-5 gives the whole variable domain DVKVTQSSRYLVKRTGEKVFLECVQDMDHENMFWYRQDPGLGLRLIYFSYDVKMKEKGDIPEGYSVSREKKERFSLILESASTNQTSMYLCASSRQTGRVAETQYFGPGTRLLVL.

J is TRBJ1-1 and V is TRBV9; D gene unclear. Trimming shortened V by 0 bases and J by 3 bases, and 6 bases separated the two germline ends. Germline-derived CDR1 and CDR2 are SGDLS and YYNGEE. There are 13 residues in the CDR3. CDR3 DNA: TGTGCCAGCAGCGTAGGTGTTTACACTGAAGCTTTCTTT. Its translation: CASSVGVYTEAFF. Drawing the rest from reference TRBV9 and TRBJ1-1, the complete variable domain is DSGVTQTPKHLITATGQRVTLRCSPRSGDLSVYWYQQSLDQGLQFLIQYYNGEERAKGNILERFSAQQFPDLHSELNLSSLELGDSALYFCASSVGVYTEAFFGQGTRLTVV.

The chain employs TRBV20-1 and TRBJ1-4, with TRBD1 as a possible D gene (6 bases). V lost 6 bases and J 6 bases, leaving 17 bases between the germline ends. CDR3 length equals 14 residues. Germline V CDR1 and CDR2: DFQATT, SNEGSKA (reference sequence). The CDR3 nucleotides are TGCAGTGCCCCGGCGGGCGAGGGGGATGAAAAACTGTTTTTT. It encodes CSAPAGEGDEKLFF.

For this clonotype: Given a much more abundant clone one base away, this may be a read error. The chain carries TRBV6-5 and TRBJ2-4, with a tentative D call TRBD1 (5 bases). TRBJ1-2 explains the end of the DNA better; the J call may be wrong. The CDR3 is made up of 16 amino acids. From germline, CDR1 is MNHEY and CDR2 SVGAGI. Here the CDR3 DNA reads TGTGCCAGCAGTTACTGGGTAGGCGACAGCTTCTATAGCTACACCTTC. It is translated as CASSYWVGDSFYSYTF.

Many counts were recorded for this clonotype. The chain uses TRBV30 and TRBJ1-1; maybe TRBD1 (5 bases). The CDR3 sequence is 13 residues long. With 3 bases removed from V and 0 bases from J, the gap between germline ends came to 8 bases. Germline CDR1 and CDR2: GTSNPN and SVGIG (reference sequence). The DNA for the CDR3 is TGTGCCTGGAGGCAGGGATTGAACACTGAAGCTTTCTTT. Translating it yields CAWRQGLNTEAFF. Together with reference TRBV30 and TRBJ1-1, the CDR3 gives the full variable domain: SQTIHQWPATLVQPVGSPLSLECTVEGTSNPNLYWYRQAAGRGLQLLFYSVGIGQISSEVPQNLSASRPQDRQFILSSKKLLLSDSGFYLCAWRQGLNTEAFFGQGTRLTVV.

This clonotype was detected many times. The rearrangement uses TRBV12-3 or TRBV12-4 and TRBJ1-2; no clear D. Trimming left V 1 base short and J 7 bases short, with 13 bases between. CDR3 length: 14 amino acids. The CDR3 loop reads CASSLGGVGGGYTF. The CDR3 nucleotides are TGTGCCAGCAGTTTAGGGGGAGTAGGCGGTGGCTACACCTTC.

V gene TRBV29-1 combines with J gene TRBJ1-3; D is unclear. Germline CDR1 reads SQVTM; CDR2 reads ANQGSEA. The CDR3 is 12 amino acids. The V gene lost 4 bases and the J gene lost 2 bases, with 6 bases spanning the gap. DNA for the CDR3: TGCAGCGTTGCCGACCCTGGAAACACCATATATTTT. This gives the protein CSVADPGNTIYF.

The chain employs TRBV6-1 and TRBJ1-5; D is unclear. Germline V lookup: CDR1 MNHNS, CDR2 SASEGT. V dropped 0 bases and J dropped 2 bases, with 8 bases sitting between them. CDR3 length: 15 amino acids. The CDR3 is CASSEAFGGNQPQHF. CDR3 DNA sequence: TGTGCCAGCAGTGAAGCTTTCGGGGGCAATCAGCCCCAGCATTTT.

This clonotype was seen more than once but under ten times. V gene TRBV19 combines with J gene TRBJ1-5; D gene unclear. V was clipped by 4 bases and J by 1 base, with 14 bases between them. This CDR3 has 16 amino acids. Germline V lookup: CDR1 LNHDA, CDR2 SQIVND (reference sequence). CDR3 sequence (DNA): TGTGCCAGTAGTACTGACCACACCATAAGCAATCAGCCCCAGCATTTT. Amino acids: CASSTDHTISNQPQHF.

There are many counts of this clonotype. The CDR3 DNA reads TGTGCCAGCAGTGCAAACACCCGGGGCAATCAGCCCCAGCATTTT. It encodes CASSANTRGNQPQHF. The chain couples TRBV12-3 or TRBV12-4 to TRBJ1-5, with D unresolved. CDR3 length equals 15 residues. V gave up 5 bases and J gave up 2 bases, with 13 bases separating them.

The chain is built from TRBV5-1 and TRBJ1-2, with unresolved D. The germline gives CDR1 SGHRS, CDR2 YFSETQ. CDR3 size: 14 residues. V shed 4 bases and J shed 8 bases, with 18 bases lying between them. The CDR3 DNA reads TGCGCCAGCAGCCTTTTGGGGATAGTTGACGGCTACACCTTC. It yields the protein CASSLLGIVDGYTF.

The J gene is TRBJ2-5, the V gene TRBV6-1; D might be TRBD2 (5 bases). From germline, CDR1 is MNHNS and CDR2 SASEGT. Deletions cut 7 bases from V and 5 bases from J, with 17 bases between. The CDR3 is 14 amino acids. Here the CDR3 reads CASNNQRPGETQYF. Written as DNA, the CDR3 is TGTGCCAGCAATAATCAGCGTCCGGGGGAGACCCAGTACTTC.

The chain has TRBV28 and TRBJ1-5, with unresolved D. Between the trimmed V and J ends, which lost 5 bases and 1 base, there was a span of 15 bases. Germline V gives CDR1 MDHEN, CDR2 SYDVKM. The CDR3 extends over 16 amino acids. For the CDR3, the DNA is TGTGCCAGCAGTCTACCCGGACTGGGGAGCAATCAGCCCCAGCATTTT. It encodes CASSLPGLGSNQPQHF.

This clonotype was seen a few times. The chain uses TRBV11-2 and TRBJ1-1; D unresolved. The CDR3 is made up of 12 amino acids. The germline V and J ends were trimmed by 1 base and 8 bases, with 8 bases remaining between them. Germline V gene sequence: CDR1 SGHAT, CDR2 FQNNGV. The CDR3 DNA follows: TGTGCCAGCAGCTTAGGGCCCCCAGAAGCTTTCTTT. It encodes CASSLGPPEAFF.

This clonotype was detected a few times. The rearrangement links TRBV29-1 to TRBJ1-2; 8 bases line up with TRBD1. The CDR3 extends over 16 amino acids. Germline assignment: CDR1 SQVTM and CDR2 ANQGSEA. V dropped 1 base and J dropped 8; count of bases not matched to a gene: 15. The CDR3 coding sequence is TGCAGCGTTGAAGGTTACGGACAGGGCCGCGCGAGAGGCTACACCTTC. Translating it yields CSVEGYGQGRARGYTF.

The chain couples TRBV4-2 to TRBJ1-4; D unclear. The CDR3 is 17 residues long. Per germline, CDR1 LGHNA and CDR2 YNFKEQ. The V end was cut by 0 bases, the J end by 8 bases, with 19 bases between. CDR3 amino acids: CASSQEYQPLTREKLFF. The CDR3 bases are TGTGCCAGCAGCCAAGAGTATCAGCCCCTCACTAGGGAAAAACTGTTTTTT.